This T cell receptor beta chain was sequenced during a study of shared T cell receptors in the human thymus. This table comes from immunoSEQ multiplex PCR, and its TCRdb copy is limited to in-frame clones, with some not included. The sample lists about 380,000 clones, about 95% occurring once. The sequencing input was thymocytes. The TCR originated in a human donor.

CDR3: CASSPVGFGGGGIYEQYF. Written as DNA, the CDR3 is TGCGCCAGCAGCCCCGTAGGCTTCGGGGGCGGGGGAATCTACGAGCAGTACTTC. The chain links TRBV4-1 to TRBJ2-5; tentatively, D is TRBD2 (7 bases). The DNA matches TRBJ2-7 better at its end, which makes the J call doubtful. Germline CDR1 MGHRA, CDR2 YSYEKL. The CDR3 runs 18 residues.